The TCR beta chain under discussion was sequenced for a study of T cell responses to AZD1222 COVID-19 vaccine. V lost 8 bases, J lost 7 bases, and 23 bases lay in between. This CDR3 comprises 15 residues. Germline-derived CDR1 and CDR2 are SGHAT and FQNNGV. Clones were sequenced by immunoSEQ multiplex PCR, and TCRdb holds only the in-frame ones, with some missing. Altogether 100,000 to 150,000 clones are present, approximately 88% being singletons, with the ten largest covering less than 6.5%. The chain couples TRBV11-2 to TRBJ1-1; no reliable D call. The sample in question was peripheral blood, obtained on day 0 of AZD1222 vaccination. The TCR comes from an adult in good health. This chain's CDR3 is CASRQLGASRGEAFF. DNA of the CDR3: TGTGCCAGCCGCCAATTGGGCGCGTCGAGAGGTGAAGCTTTCTTT. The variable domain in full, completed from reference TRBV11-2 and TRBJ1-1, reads EAGVAQSPRYKIIEKRQSVAFWCNPISGHATLYWYQQILGQGPKLLIQFQNNGVVDDSQLPKDRFSAERLKGVDSTLKIQPAKLEDSAVYLCASRQLGASRGEAFFGQGTRLTVV.